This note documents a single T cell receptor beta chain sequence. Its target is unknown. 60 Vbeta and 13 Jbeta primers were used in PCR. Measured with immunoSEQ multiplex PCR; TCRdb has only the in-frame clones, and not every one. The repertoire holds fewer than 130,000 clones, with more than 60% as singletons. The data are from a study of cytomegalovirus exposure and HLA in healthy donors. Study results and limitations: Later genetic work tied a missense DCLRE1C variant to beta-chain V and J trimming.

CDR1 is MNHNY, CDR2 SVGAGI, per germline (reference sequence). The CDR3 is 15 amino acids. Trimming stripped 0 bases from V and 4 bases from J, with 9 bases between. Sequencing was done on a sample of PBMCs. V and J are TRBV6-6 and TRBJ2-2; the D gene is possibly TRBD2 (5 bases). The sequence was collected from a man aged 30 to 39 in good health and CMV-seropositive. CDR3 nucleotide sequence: TGTGCCAGCAGTTACTCGGGAGAGAGCACCGGGGAGCTGTTTTTT. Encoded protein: CASSYSGESTGELFF.